These T cell receptor beta chains were read from a single sample in a study of blood T cell repertoires in COVID-19. Repertoires were generated with immunoSEQ multiplex PCR, while TCRdb's copy carries only in-frame clones and drops some. Among more than 110,000 clones listed, 80% to 85% were seen once. Source material: PBMCs or T cells enriched from blood (not recorded which). These receptor sequences come from a man aged 35-49 years with acute COVID-19. The CDR3 runs from the conserved cysteine through the conserved F or W. Fields, in order: clone size, V gene, J gene, D gene, CDR3 protein, CDR3 DNA. D genes are given only for firm matches. Only some rows state a clone size, as once, few, many or a class for expanded clones.

-	TRBV7-9	TRBJ1-2	TRBD1	CASSFTTGMGYGYTF	TGTGCCAGCAGCTTCACGACAGGGATGGGCTATGGCTACACCTTC
-	TRBV7-2	TRBJ1-1	-	CASSLVTANTEAFF	TGTGCCAGCAGCTTAGTAACAGCGAACACTGAAGCTTTCTTT
-	TRBV27	TRBJ2-4	-	CASSPTFQIGLAKNIQYF	TGTGCCAGCAGTCCGACCTTCCAAATAGGACTAGCCAAAAACATTCAGTACTTC
-	TRBV7-9	TRBJ2-1	TRBD2	CASTYNGLAGWNEQFF	TGTGCCAGCACATATAACGGACTAGCGGGATGGAATGAGCAGTTCTTC
-	TRBV7-7	TRBJ2-1	TRBD1	CASSTGQGAYNEQFF	TGTGCCAGCAGCACGGGACAGGGGGCCTACAATGAGCAGTTCTTC
-	TRBV10-1	TRBJ2-3	TRBD2	CASSDSGGADTQYF	TGCGCCAGCAGTGATAGCGGGGGGGCGGATACGCAGTATTTT
-	TRBV6-2/TRBV6-3	TRBJ1-4	TRBD1	CASSYLGQGAEKLFF	TGTGCCAGCAGTTACCTGGGACAGGGAGCTGAAAAACTGTTTTTT
-	TRBV19	TRBJ1-6	-	CASSTRPQLHGVSPLHF	TGTGCCAGTAGTACGAGACCGCAACTACACGGGGTTTCACCCCTCCACTTT
-	TRBV18	TRBJ1-4	-	CASSPGAGAGEKLFF	TGTGCCAGCTCACCAGGCGCAGGGGCGGGTGAAAAACTGTTTTTT
-	TRBV6-2/TRBV6-3	TRBJ2-7	-	CASSYSNRDYEQYF	TGTGCCAGCAGTTACTCGAATCGGGACTACGAGCAGTACTTC
few	TRBV15	TRBJ1-3	-	CATSRDRGLGGNTIYF	TGTGCCACCAGCAGAGATCGGGGACTGGGGGGAAACACCATATATTTT
-	TRBV4-3	TRBJ2-6	-	CASSQHIIGANVLTF	TGCGCCAGCAGCCAACACATAATTGGGGCCAACGTCCTGACTTTC
-	TRBV27	TRBJ2-1	TRBD2	CASSYDGGKQFF	TGTGCCAGCAGTTACGACGGGGGGAAGCAGTTCTTC
once	TRBV7-2	TRBJ1-5	TRBD1	CASSLTLTGVNQPQHF	TGTGCCAGCAGCCTGACGTTGACAGGGGTCAATCAGCCCCAGCATTTT
-	TRBV11-2	TRBJ2-3	TRBD2	CASAPTSGGGDTQYF	TGTGCCAGCGCCCCGACTAGCGGGGGGGGTGATACGCAGTATTTT
-	TRBV15	TRBJ2-6	TRBD1	CATSSRQGTGANVLTF	TGTGCCACCAGCAGCCGACAGGGAACGGGGGCCAACGTCCTGACTTTC
-	TRBV30	TRBJ1-1	TRBD1	CAWTLRTGEAFF	TGTGCCTGGACCCTGAGGACAGGTGAAGCTTTCTTT
once	TRBV19	TRBJ2-1	TRBD2	CASSAPSGRFTEQFF	TGTGCCAGTTCAGCCCCTAGCGGGAGATTCACGGAGCAGTTCTTC
few	TRBV2	TRBJ2-7	TRBD1	CASSQGTGGSYEQYF	TGTGCCAGCAGTCAAGGGACAGGGGGCTCCTACGAGCAGTACTTC